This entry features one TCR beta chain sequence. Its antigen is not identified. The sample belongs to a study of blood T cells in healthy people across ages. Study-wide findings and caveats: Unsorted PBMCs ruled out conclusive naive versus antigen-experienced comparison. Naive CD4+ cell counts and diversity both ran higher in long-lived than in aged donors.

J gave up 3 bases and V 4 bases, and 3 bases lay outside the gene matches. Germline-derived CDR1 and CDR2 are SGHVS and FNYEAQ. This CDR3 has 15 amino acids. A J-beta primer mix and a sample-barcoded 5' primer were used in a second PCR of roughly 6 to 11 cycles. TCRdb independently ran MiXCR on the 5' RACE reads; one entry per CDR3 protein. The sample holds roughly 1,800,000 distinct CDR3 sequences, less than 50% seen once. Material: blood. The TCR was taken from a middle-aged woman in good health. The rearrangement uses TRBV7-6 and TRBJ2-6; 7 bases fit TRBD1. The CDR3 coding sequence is TGTGCCAGCAGCTCGACAGGGAATGGGGCCAACGTCCTGACTTTC. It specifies CASSSTGNGANVLTF.